This T cell receptor beta chain was found in a study of beta chain features in type 1 diabetes. Notes on the study in general: A potential PCR bias toward shorter templates would be equal in patient and control samples. Insertions at VDJ junctions were less frequent in type 1 diabetes patients. These patients also deleted more nucleotides at the same junctions.

Trimming took 0 bases from V and 5 from J; bases not matched to a gene: 2. The CDR3 loop spans 14 amino acids. In germline, CDR1 is SGHRS, CDR2 YFSETQ. This clone came up a few times. Its antigen is currently unknown. Sequenced material consisted of expressed TCRB transcripts (all of the isolated RNA was reverse transcribed). TCRdb's copy holds only in-frame clones and misses some; the assay was immunoSEQ multiplex PCR. The sample contains roughly 500,000 clones, approximately 30% of which appear only once. The source material was naive CD4+ T cells from blood. The rearrangement links TRBV5-1 to TRBJ2-1; 7 positions agree with TRBD2. The clonotype originates from a man between 18 and 29 years old in good health. The CDR3 DNA sequence: TGCGCCAGCAGCTTGGCAAGCGGGGACAATGAGCAGTTCTTC. Its translation is CASSLASGDNEQFF.